This paragraph reports one T cell receptor (beta chain). Its specificity is unknown. This sample is drawn from a study of T cell responses to AZD1222 COVID-19 vaccine. General study findings and limits: Seropositive status at baseline applied to only 5 to 7 AZD1222 recipients. Clonal diversity was possibly underestimated, and white British individuals and females predominated among donors.

Sequencing used immunoSEQ multiplex PCR; TCRdb keeps in-frame clones, though not all of them. The data show roughly 100,000 clones, 70% to 90% seen once. Per germline, CDR1 KGHDR and CDR2 SFDVKD. This CDR3 comprises 17 residues. Between the trimmed V and J ends, which lost 1 base and 0 bases, there was a span of 13 bases. This receptor was identified in an adult in good health. The chain recombines TRBV24-1 with TRBJ2-3; possible D gene TRBD2, 6 bases. The input for sequencing was peripheral blood, taken on day 0 of AZD1222 vaccination. The CDR3 DNA follows: TGTGCCACCAGTGATTTTCCCCCGGGAGCTAGCACAGATACGCAGTATTTT. Encoded protein: CATSDFPPGASTDTQYF.